The clone carrying this T cell receptor (beta chain) was picked up many times. The data derive from a study of response to subunit inactivated influenza vaccine. TCRdb independently ran MiXCR on the RT-PCR reads; one entry per CDR3 protein. The sample consists of 500,000 to 550,000 distinct CDR3 sequences, 20% to 25% of them appearing once. Germline V CDR1 and CDR2: DFQATT, SNEGSKA (reference sequence). V lost 5 bases and J lost 7, with 17 bases in between. The CDR3 spans 14 residues. These same records also appear under a second study, on T cells expressing NK-cell markers. From that report: The cDNA for TCR beta came from 5'RACE template switching with UMIs. Sorted CD3+CD56-NKG2C+, CD3+CD56+NKG2C- and CD3+CD56+NKG2C+ T cells were the source of the TCR beta repertoires. NKG2C+ dominant clonotypes from about 6 donors made up roughly 1.0-7.5% of CD8+ T cells. These clonotypes also led the CD3+CD56-NKG2C+ fraction in a handful of donors.

Sequencing was performed on CD4+ T cells sorted from PBMCs, taken 11 to 12 days after vaccination. The receptor was isolated from a man aged 50 to 59 who received an inactivated influenza vaccine. V gene TRBV20-1 combines with J gene TRBJ1-4, with a weak D call TRBD1 (5 bases). CDR3 region: CSAPRRDRTEKLFF. CDR3 bases: TGCAGTGCTCCCCGGCGGGACCGGACTGAAAAACTGTTTTTT.